The next 15 T cell receptor beta chains were all read from a single sample in a study of cytomegalovirus exposure and HLA in healthy donors. PCR involved 60 Vbeta and 13 Jbeta primers. Repertoires were generated with immunoSEQ multiplex PCR, while TCRdb's copy carries only in-frame clones and drops some. Counted here are 70,000 to 95,000 clones, 81% occurring once; the ten biggest clones make up 1.5% to 2%. Sequenced input: PBMCs. Receptors were obtained from a woman in her 30s in good health and CMV-seronegative.

The V gene is TRBV11-2, the J gene TRBJ2-7; TRBD1 might be the D (5 bases). The CDR3 has 15 amino acids. The germline V gene has CDR1 SGHAT and CDR2 FQNNGV. V dropped 5 bases and J dropped 0 bases, with 14 bases sitting between them. CDR3 amino acids: CASSPGARSSYEQYF. CDR3 sequence (DNA): TGTGCCAGCAGCCCTGGGGCGAGGAGCTCCTACGAGCAGTACTTC. The full variable domain, in which reference TRBV11-2 and TRBJ2-7 provide the parts outside the CDR3, is EAGVAQSPRYKIIEKRQSVAFWCNPISGHATLYWYQQILGQGPKLLIQFQNNGVVDDSQLPKDRFSAERLKGVDSTLKIQPAKLEDSAVYLCASSPGARSSYEQYFGPGTRLTVT.

The V gene is TRBV5-1, the J gene TRBJ2-7, with 10 bases lining up with TRBD1. Per germline, CDR1 SGHRS and CDR2 YFSETQ. V lost 3 bases to trimming and J lost 6 bases; unmatched junction nucleotides: 3. This CDR3 comprises 13 residues. For the CDR3, the DNA is TGCGCCAGCAGCTGGGGACAGGGGCGCGAGCAGTACTTC. It specifies CASSWGQGREQYF.

The sample holds a few counts of this clone. The rearrangement joins TRBV5-6 to TRBJ2-1; D is ambiguous. The CDR3 runs to 13 residues. The germline V and J ends were trimmed by 1 base and 6 bases, with 8 bases remaining between them. The germline gives CDR1 SGHDT, CDR2 YYEEEE. The CDR3 DNA follows: TGTGCCAGCAGCTTGTTGTTTAGCAATGAGCAGTTCTTC. The encoded protein is CASSLLFSNEQFF.

The chain carries TRBV28 and TRBJ1-1; D is unclear. The V and J ends lost 7 bases and 5 bases respectively, with 20 bases between them. CDR3 size: 15 residues. Germline V lookup: CDR1 MDHEN, CDR2 SYDVKM. For the CDR3, the DNA is TGTGCCAGCAAAGTAACGGCCGGAGTATGGACTGAAGCTTTCTTT. It yields the protein CASKVTAGVWTEAFF.

This rearrangement joins TRBV7-8 to TRBJ2-1; D is possibly TRBD1 (6 bases). This CDR3 is 14 amino acids long. Trimming stripped 2 bases from V and 11 bases from J, with 16 bases between. Germline V gene sequence: CDR1 SGHVS, CDR2 FQNEAQ. The CDR3 region is CASSLSWLGTKQFF. The CDR3 bases are TGTGCCAGCAGCTTATCCTGGTTAGGGACAAAGCAGTTCTTC.

This chain uses TRBV30 with TRBJ2-7, with 8 bases identical to TRBD2. The germline gives CDR1 GTSNPN, CDR2 SVGIG (reference sequence). The CDR3 totals 13 residues. V shed 2 bases and J 5 bases; nucleotides not matched to a gene: 5. Here the CDR3 DNA reads TGTGCCTGGAGTAAGGCGGGAGGAGACGAGCAGTACTTC. It codes for CAWSKAGGDEQYF.

The gene calls are TRBV28 and TRBJ1-6; 11 bases line up with TRBD1. Per the germline V gene, CDR1 is MDHEN and CDR2 is SYDVKM. The V gene end was trimmed by 5 bases and the J gene end by 10 bases; junction bases not matched to a gene: 10. This CDR3 comprises 16 residues. The CDR3, as DNA: TGTGCCAGCAGTATCCCTGGACAGGGGGCGCGGTCACCCCTCCACTTT. Translation: CASSIPGQGARSPLHF. Full variable domain (missing parts from reference TRBV28 and TRBJ1-6): DVKVTQSSRYLVKRTGEKVFLECVQDMDHENMFWYRQDPGLGLRLIYFSYDVKMKEKGDIPEGYSVSREKKERFSLILESASTNQTSMYLCASSIPGQGARSPLHFGNGTRLTVT.

The rearrangement uses TRBV21-1 and TRBJ2-1; TRBD1, the D gene given by the table, was not confirmed from the DNA. TRBV21-1 is marked as a pseudogene. CDR3 length: 17 amino acids. The CDR3 loop is CATSLQPGQLGYNEQFF. The CDR3 DNA sequence: TGTGCCACCTCTCTCCAACCCGGACAGTTGGGTTACAATGAGCAGTTCTTC.

The gene calls are TRBV30 and TRBJ2-7; TRBD1 agrees at 9 bases. From germline, CDR1 is GTSNPN and CDR2 SVGIG (reference sequence). Unmatched junction bases numbered 3, after V lost 4 bases and J lost 2 bases. CDR3 length: 13 residues. The CDR3: CAWNDRGTYEQYF. The CDR3 DNA follows: TGTGCCTGGAACGACAGGGGGACCTACGAGCAGTACTTC.

There are a few counts of this clone. The chain joins TRBV4-3 to TRBJ2-7; 10 positions agree with TRBD2. CDR3 length equals 17 residues. V trimming: 1 base; J trimming: 6 bases; junction bases outside the gene matches: 12. The germline V gene encodes CDR1 LGHNA and CDR2 YSLEER. Here the CDR3 reads CASSQANLAGGLGEQYF. In DNA form, the CDR3 reads TGCGCCAGCAGCCAAGCCAATTTAGCGGGAGGCCTCGGCGAGCAGTACTTC.

The gene calls are TRBV2 and TRBJ1-1; D remains ambiguous. This CDR3 spans 13 amino acids. Looked up from germline, CDR1 is SNHLY and CDR2 is FYNNEI. Deletions cut 6 bases from V and 1 base from J, with 9 bases between. CDR3 DNA sequence: TGTGCCAGCAGGGAGTGGAGGAACACTGAAGCTTTCTTT. Translated, it gives CASREWRNTEAFF.

The J gene is TRBJ1-3, the V gene TRBV2, with TRBD1 identical over 8 bases. CDR3 length: 16 amino acids. The junction had 11 bases not matched to a gene; V was cut back by 6 bases and J by 4 bases. The germline V gene has CDR1 SNHLY and CDR2 FYNNEI. CDR3 amino acids: CASSRTGRGTGNTIYF. Written as DNA, the CDR3 is TGTGCCAGCAGCCGGACAGGGAGAGGCACCGGAAACACCATATATTTT.

The chain recombines TRBV27 with TRBJ2-1; 9 bases match TRBD2. Trimming removed 5 bases from V and 3 bases from J; junction bases left unmatched: 8. Germline V lookup: CDR1 MNHEY, CDR2 SMNVEV (reference sequence). This CDR3 has 16 residues. This CDR3 reads CASSLTAAGGYNEQFF. DNA for the CDR3: TGTGCCAGCAGTCTGACGGCAGCGGGAGGCTACAATGAGCAGTTCTTC.

In its sample, this clone was seen a few times. The gene calls are TRBV5-1 and TRBJ1-6, with a possible D match to TRBD1 (6 bases). This CDR3 has 17 amino acids. The germline V and J ends were trimmed by 5 bases and 0 bases, with 15 bases remaining between them. Germline V gives CDR1 SGHRS, CDR2 YFSETQ. CDR3 sequence: CASRKDQGSSYNSPLHF. In DNA form, the CDR3 reads TGCGCCAGCAGAAAAGATCAGGGGAGCTCCTATAATTCACCCCTCCACTTT.

This clone was detected only once. The chain has TRBV9 and TRBJ1-1, with D tentatively TRBD1 (5 bases). From germline, CDR1 is SGDLS and CDR2 YYNGEE. The CDR3 sequence is 13 residues long. The germline V and J ends were trimmed by 0 bases and 5 bases, with 8 bases remaining between them. CDR3 nucleotide sequence: TGTGCCAGCAGCGTAGGTCAGGGTACTGAAGCTTTCTTT. Its translation: CASSVGQGTEAFF.